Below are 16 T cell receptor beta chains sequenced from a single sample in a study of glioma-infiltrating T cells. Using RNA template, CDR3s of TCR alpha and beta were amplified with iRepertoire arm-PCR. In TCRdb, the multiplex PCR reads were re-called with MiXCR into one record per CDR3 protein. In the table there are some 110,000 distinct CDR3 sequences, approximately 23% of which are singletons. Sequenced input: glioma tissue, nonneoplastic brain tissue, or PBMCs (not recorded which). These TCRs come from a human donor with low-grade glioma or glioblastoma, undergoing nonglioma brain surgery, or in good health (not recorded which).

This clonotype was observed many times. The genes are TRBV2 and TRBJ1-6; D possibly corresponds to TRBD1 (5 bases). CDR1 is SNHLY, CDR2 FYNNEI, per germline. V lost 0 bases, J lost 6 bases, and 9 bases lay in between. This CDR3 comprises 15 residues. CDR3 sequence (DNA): TGTGCCAGCAGTGAAGCCAGGGCTCTTAATTCACCCCTCCACTTT. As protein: CASSEARALNSPLHF.

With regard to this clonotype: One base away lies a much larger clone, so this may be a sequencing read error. The CDR3 spells CASSAADGYGQYF. In DNA, the CDR3 is TGTGCCAGCTCAGCCGCGGACGGCTACGGGCAGTACTTC. The genes are TRBV18 and TRBJ2-7, with D uncertain. CDR1 and CDR2 from the germline V gene are KGHSH and LQKENI. The CDR3 loop spans 13 amino acids.

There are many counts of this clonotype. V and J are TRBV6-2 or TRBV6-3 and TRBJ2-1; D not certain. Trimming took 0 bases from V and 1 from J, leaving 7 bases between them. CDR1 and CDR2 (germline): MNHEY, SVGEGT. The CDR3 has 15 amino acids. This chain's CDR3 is CASSYSGRSYNEQFF. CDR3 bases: TGTGCCAGCAGTTACTCGGGCAGATCCTACAATGAGCAGTTCTTC.

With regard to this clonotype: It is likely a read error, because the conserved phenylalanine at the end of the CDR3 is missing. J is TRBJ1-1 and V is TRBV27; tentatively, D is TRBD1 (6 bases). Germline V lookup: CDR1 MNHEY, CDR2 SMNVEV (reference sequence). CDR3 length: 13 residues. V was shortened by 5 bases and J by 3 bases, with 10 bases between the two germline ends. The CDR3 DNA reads TGTGCCAGCAGTCGGGGGGGCTACACTGAAGCTTTCCTT. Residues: CASSRGGYTEAFL.

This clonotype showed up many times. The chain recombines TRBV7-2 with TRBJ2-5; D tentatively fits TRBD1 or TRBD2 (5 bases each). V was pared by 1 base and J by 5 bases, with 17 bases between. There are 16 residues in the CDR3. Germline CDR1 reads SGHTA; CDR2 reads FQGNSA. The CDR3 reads CASSLDIWAGTETQYF. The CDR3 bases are TGTGCCAGCAGCTTAGATATTTGGGCAGGGACGGAGACCCAGTACTTC.

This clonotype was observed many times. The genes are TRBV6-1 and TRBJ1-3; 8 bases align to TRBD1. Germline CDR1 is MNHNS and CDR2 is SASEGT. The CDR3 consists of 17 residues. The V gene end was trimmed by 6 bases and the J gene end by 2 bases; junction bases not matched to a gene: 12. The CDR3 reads CASSRRTQGATGNTIYF. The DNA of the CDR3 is TGTGCCAGCAGCCGACGGACGCAGGGGGCAACTGGAAACACCATATATTTT.

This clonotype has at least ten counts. The CDR3 DNA is TGTGCCAGCAGCCTCCTCGGGGGGCAGAACTATGGCTACACCTTC. It encodes CASSLLGGQNYGYTF. This rearrangement joins TRBV7-2 to TRBJ1-2; TRBD1 is a possible D gene (6 bases). CDR1 and CDR2 from the germline V gene are SGHTA and FQGNSA. There are 15 residues in the CDR3. V lost 5 bases and J lost 2, with 15 bases in between.

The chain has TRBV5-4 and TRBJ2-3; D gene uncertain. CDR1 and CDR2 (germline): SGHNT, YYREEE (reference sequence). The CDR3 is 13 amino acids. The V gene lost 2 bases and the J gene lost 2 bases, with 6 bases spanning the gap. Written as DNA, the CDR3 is TGTGCCAGCAGCTTTGCGGACACAGATACGCAGTATTTT. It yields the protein CASSFADTDTQYF.

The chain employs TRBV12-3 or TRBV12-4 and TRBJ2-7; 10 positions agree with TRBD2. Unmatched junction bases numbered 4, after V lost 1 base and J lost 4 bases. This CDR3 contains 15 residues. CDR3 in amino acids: CASSLGTSGGYEQYF. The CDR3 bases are TGTGCCAGCAGTTTAGGGACTAGCGGAGGGTACGAGCAGTACTTC.

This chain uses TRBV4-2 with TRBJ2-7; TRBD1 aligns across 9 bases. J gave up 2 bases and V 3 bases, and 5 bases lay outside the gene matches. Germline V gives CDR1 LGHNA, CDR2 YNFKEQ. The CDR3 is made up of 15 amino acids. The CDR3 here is CASSQNRDRAYEQYF. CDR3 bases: TGTGCCAGCAGCCAGAACCGGGACAGGGCCTACGAGCAGTACTTC.

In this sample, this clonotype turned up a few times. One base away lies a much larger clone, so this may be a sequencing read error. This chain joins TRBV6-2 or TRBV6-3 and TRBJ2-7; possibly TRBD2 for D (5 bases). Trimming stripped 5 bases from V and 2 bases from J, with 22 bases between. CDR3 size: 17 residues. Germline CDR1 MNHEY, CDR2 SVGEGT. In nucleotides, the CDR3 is TGTGCCAGCAGTCACCCCCTGCGGGCAGATTCAACCTACGAGCAGTACTTC. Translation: CASSHPLRADSTYEQYF.

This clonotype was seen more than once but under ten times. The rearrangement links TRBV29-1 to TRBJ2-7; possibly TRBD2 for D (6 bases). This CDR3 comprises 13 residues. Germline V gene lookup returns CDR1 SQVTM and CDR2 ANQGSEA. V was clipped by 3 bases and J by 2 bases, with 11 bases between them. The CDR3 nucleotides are TGCAGCGTTGAGGTTCTAGCGACCTACGAGCAGTACTTC. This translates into CSVEVLATYEQYF.

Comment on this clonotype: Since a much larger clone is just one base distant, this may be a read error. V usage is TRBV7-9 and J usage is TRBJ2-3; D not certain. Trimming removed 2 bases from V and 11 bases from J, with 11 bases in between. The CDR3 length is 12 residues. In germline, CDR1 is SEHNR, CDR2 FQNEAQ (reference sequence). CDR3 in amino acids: CASSLSDERQYF. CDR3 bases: TGTGCCAGCAGCTTATCGGATGAGAGGCAGTATTTT.

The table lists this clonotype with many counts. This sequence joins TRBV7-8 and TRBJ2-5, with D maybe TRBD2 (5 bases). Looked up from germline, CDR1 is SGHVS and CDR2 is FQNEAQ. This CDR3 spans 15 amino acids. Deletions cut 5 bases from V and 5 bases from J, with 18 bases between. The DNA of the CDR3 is TGTGCCAGCAGCCCGAACCAAGGGAGTGGGGAGACCCAGTACTTC. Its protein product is CASSPNQGSGETQYF.

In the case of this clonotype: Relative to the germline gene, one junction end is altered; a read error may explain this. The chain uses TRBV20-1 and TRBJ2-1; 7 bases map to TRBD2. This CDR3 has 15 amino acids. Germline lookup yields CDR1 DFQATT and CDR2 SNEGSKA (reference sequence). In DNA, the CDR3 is TGCAGTGCTACTAGGACGGGGGGTGGGCTCGGTGAGCGGTTCTTC. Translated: CSATRTGGGLGERFF.

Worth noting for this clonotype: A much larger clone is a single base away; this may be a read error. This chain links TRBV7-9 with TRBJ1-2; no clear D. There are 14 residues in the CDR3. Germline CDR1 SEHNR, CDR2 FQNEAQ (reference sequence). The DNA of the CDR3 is TGTGCCAGCCGCTTAGTTACCGACGTACGGAACTACACCTTC. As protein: CASRLVTDVRNYTF.